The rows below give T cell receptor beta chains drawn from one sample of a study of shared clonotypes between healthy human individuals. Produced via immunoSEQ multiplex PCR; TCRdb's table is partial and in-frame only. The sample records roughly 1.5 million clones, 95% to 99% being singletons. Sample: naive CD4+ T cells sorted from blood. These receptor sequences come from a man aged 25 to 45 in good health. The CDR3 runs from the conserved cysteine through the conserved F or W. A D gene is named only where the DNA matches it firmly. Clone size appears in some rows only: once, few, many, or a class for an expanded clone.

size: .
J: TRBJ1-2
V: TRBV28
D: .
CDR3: CASSTPSIPRGSTF
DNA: TGTGCCAGCAGCACCCCCTCGATCCCCAGAGGGAGTACCTTC

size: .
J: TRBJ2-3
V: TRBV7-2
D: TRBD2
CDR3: CASSLTSGTDTQYF
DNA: TGTGCCAGCAGCTTGACTAGCGGGACAGATACGCAGTATTTT

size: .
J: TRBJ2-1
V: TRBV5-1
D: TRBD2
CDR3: CASSLDGRIFSSYNEQFF
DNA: TGCGCCAGCAGCTTGGACGGGAGGATCTTTAGCTCCTACAATGAGCAGTTCTTC

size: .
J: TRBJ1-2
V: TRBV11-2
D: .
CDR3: CASSFLGNYGYTF
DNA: TGTGCCAGCAGTTTTTTAGGGAACTATGGCTACACCTTC

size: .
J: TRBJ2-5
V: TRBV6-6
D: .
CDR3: CASSSGETQYF
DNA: TGTGCCAGCAGTTCCGGGGAGACCCAGTACTTC

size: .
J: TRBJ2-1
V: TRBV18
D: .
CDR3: CASSGIKSSYNEQFF
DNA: TGTGCCAGCTCCGGCATCAAGAGCTCCTACAATGAGCAGTTCTTC

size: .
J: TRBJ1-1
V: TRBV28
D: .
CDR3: CASSPGLFAKAFF
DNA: TGTGCCAGCAGTCCAGGACTTTTCGCGAAAGCTTTCTTT

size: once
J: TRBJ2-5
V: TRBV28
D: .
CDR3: CASSLRQIQETQYF
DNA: TGTGCCAGCAGTTTAAGGCAGATCCAAGAGACCCAGTACTTC

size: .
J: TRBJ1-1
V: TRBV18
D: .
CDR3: CASSPLPTLVEAFF
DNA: TGTGCCAGCTCCCCTTTACCTACCCTGGTTGAAGCTTTCTTT

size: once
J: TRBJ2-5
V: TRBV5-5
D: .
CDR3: CASRRDLPQETQYF
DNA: TGTGCCAGCAGGAGGGACTTGCCACAAGAGACCCAGTACTTC

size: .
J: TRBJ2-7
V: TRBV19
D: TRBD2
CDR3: CASSASGRGEQYF
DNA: TGTGCCAGTAGCGCTAGCGGGAGGGGCGAGCAGTACTTC

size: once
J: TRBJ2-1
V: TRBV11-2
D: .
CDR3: CASSSTTSSYNEQFF
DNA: TGTGCCAGCAGCTCGACTACGAGCTCCTACAATGAGCAGTTCTTC

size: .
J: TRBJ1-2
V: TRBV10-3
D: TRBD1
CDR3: CAISLDRDYGYTF
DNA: TGTGCCATCAGCCTCGACAGGGACTATGGCTACACCTTC

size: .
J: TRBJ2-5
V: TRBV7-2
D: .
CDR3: CASSLRFFGETQYF
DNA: .

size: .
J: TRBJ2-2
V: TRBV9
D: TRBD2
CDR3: CASSVGGRDTGELFF
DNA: TGTGCCAGCAGCGTCGGCGGGAGAGACACCGGGGAGCTGTTTTTT

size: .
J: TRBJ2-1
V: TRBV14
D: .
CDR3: CASSQRWVPYNEQFF
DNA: TGTGCCAGCAGCCAGCGCTGGGTCCCCTACAATGAGCAGTTCTTC

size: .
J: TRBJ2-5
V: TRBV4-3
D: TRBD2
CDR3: CASSQVGTSAQETQYF
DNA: TGCGCCAGCAGCCAAGTAGGGACTAGCGCCCAAGAGACCCAGTACTTC

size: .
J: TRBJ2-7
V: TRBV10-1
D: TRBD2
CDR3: CASSESWIAGGTLGRAYEQYF
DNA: TGCGCCAGCAGTGAGTCTTGGATAGCGGGAGGAACCTTGGGTCGTGCCTACGAGCAGTACTTC

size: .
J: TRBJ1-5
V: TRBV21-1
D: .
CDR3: CASSTPPRGPPFNQPQHF
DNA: TGTGCCAGCAGCACCCCACCGAGGGGCCCACCCTTCAATCAGCCCCAGCATTTT

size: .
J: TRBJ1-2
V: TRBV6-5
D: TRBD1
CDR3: CASRGQGRGYGYTF
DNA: TGTGCCAGCAGGGGACAGGGAAGAGGGTATGGCTACACCTTC

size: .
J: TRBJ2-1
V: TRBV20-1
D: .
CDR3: CSASVDYEQFF
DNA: TGCAGTGCTAGTGTGGATTATGAGCAGTTCTTC

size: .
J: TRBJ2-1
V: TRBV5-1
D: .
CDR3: CASSTGTNNEQFF
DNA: TGCGCCAGCAGCACCGGGACGAACAATGAGCAGTTCTTC

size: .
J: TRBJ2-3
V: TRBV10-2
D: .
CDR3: CAIIVPGTDTQYF
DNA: TGCGCCATCATAGTCCCGGGCACAGATACGCAGTATTTT

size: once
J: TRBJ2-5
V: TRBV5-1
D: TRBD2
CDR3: CASSSTGGPGETQYF
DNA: TGCGCCAGCAGCTCCACGGGGGGGCCCGGGGAGACCCAGTACTTC

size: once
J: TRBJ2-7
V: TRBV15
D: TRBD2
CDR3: CATSRDLAGAYEQYF
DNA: TGTGCCACCAGCAGAGATCTAGCGGGGGCCTACGAGCAGTACTTC

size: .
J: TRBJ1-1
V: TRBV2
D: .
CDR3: CASLGEKNTEAFF
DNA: TGTGCCAGCCTGGGGGAGAAGAACACTGAAGCTTTCTTT